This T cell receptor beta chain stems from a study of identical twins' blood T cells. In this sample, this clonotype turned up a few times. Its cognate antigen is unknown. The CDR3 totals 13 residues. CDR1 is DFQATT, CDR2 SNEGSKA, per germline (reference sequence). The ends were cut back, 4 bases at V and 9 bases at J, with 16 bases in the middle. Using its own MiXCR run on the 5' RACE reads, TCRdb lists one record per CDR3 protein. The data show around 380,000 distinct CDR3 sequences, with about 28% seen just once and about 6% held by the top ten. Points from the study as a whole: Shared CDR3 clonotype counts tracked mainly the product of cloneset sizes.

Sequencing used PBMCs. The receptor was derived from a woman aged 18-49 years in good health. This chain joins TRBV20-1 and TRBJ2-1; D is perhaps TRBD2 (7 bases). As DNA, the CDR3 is TGCAGTGCTACGGGTTACAGGGAGGGTGAGCAGTTCTTC. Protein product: CSATGYREGEQFF.